Shown below are 22 T cell receptor beta chains from a single sample sequenced in a study of cytomegalovirus exposure and HLA in healthy donors. 13 Jbeta primers and 60 Vbeta primers were used for the PCR. The protocol was immunoSEQ multiplex PCR, while the TCRdb copy is restricted to in-frame clones and leaves out a portion. The sample holds 130,000 to 150,000 clones. Sequences were obtained from PBMCs. The receptors here all came from a woman aged 50 to 60 in good health and CMV-seronegative.

This sequence joins TRBV18 and TRBJ2-2; D remains unclear. The V end lost 5 bases, the J end lost 0 bases, and 10 bases lay between the germline ends. CDR1 and CDR2 from the germline V gene are KGHSH and LQKENI. The CDR3 length is 15 residues. This CDR3 reads CASSEVLTNTGELFF. The CDR3 DNA sequence: TGTGCCAGCTCAGAGGTACTAACGAACACCGGGGAGCTGTTTTTT.

The CDR3 protein is CASRIVAGGYNEQFF. Written as DNA, the CDR3 is TGTGCCAGCAGGATTGTAGCGGGGGGCTACAATGAGCAGTTCTTC. The V gene is TRBV6-5, the J gene TRBJ2-1, with 10 bases identical to TRBD2. The V segment lost 6 bases and the J segment 3 bases; nucleotides outside the gene matches: 5. CDR3 length: 15 residues. Germline-derived CDR1 and CDR2 are MNHEY and SVGAGI.

The chain recombines TRBV5-1 with TRBJ2-3; D might be TRBD1 (5 bases). CDR3 length equals 15 residues. Germline CDR1 and CDR2: SGHRS and YFSETQ. V shed 6 bases and J shed 0 bases, with 14 bases lying between them. The CDR3 DNA sequence: TGCGCCAGCACAGACGGACACCTCAGCACAGATACGCAGTATTTT. It specifies CASTDGHLSTDTQYF. The entire variable domain, with the rest obtained from reference TRBV5-1 and TRBJ2-3, is as follows: KAGVTQTPRYLIKTRGQQVTLSCSPISGHRSVSWYQQTPGQGLQFLFEYFSETQRNKGNFPGRFSGRQFSNSRSEMNVSTLELGDSALYLCASTDGHLSTDTQYFGPGTRLTVL.

V is TRBV11-2 and J is TRBJ2-3; 9 bases line up with TRBD2. V shed 3 bases and J 4 bases; nucleotides not matched to a gene: 2. The CDR3 runs to 14 residues. Germline CDR1 reads SGHAT; CDR2 reads FQNNGV. The CDR3 loop reads CASSFIAGADTQYF. CDR3 DNA: TGTGCCAGCAGCTTCATAGCGGGAGCAGATACGCAGTATTTT.

The J gene is TRBJ1-1, the V gene TRBV5-1; D is unresolved. With 0 bases removed from V and 1 base from J, the gap between germline ends came to 10 bases. The CDR3 contains 15 residues. Per germline, CDR1 SGHRS and CDR2 YFSETQ. The CDR3 reads CASSLAPQTNTEAFF. CDR3 bases: TGCGCCAGCAGCTTGGCGCCACAAACGAACACTGAAGCTTTCTTT.

CDR3 amino acids: CASSRQGALHGYTF. For the CDR3, the DNA is TGTGCCAGCAGCAGACAGGGGGCCTTACATGGCTACACCTTC. J is TRBJ1-2 and V is TRBV7-2, with TRBD1 matching over 10 bases. The CDR3 contains 14 residues. Germline-derived CDR1 and CDR2 are SGHTA and FQGNSA. V trimming: 5 bases; J trimming: 6 bases; junction bases outside the gene matches: 6. Complete variable domain (other parts from reference TRBV7-2 and TRBJ1-2): GAGVSQSPSNKVTEKGKDVELRCDPISGHTALYWYRQSLGQGLEFLIYFQGNSAPDKSGLPSDRFSAERTGGSVSTLTIQRTQQEDSAVYLCASSRQGALHGYTFGSGTRLTVV.

The genes are TRBV6-4 and TRBJ1-2, with D tentatively TRBD1 (5 bases). The germline V gene encodes CDR1 MRHNA and CDR2 SNTAGT. Between the trimmed V and J ends, which lost 7 bases and 2 bases, there was a span of 5 bases. This CDR3 is built from 11 residues. The CDR3 nucleotides read TGTGCCAGCAACAGGAACTATGGCTACACCTTC. This codes for CASNRNYGYTF.

The rearrangement uses TRBV11-2 and TRBJ2-3, with D possibly being TRBD1 (5 bases). V lost 4 bases and J lost 8, with 22 bases in between. The CDR3 is made up of 16 amino acids. CDR1 is SGHAT and CDR2 is FQNNGV in the germline V gene. CDR3 protein: CASSSPDSLDHGTQYF. In DNA form, the CDR3 reads TGTGCCAGCAGCTCCCCTGACAGCCTGGACCATGGTACGCAGTATTTT. Variable domain in full (rest from reference TRBV11-2 and TRBJ2-3): EAGVAQSPRYKIIEKRQSVAFWCNPISGHATLYWYQQILGQGPKLLIQFQNNGVVDDSQLPKDRFSAERLKGVDSTLKIQPAKLEDSAVYLCASSSPDSLDHGTQYFGPGTRLTVL.

The chain combines TRBV5-1 with TRBJ2-7; 7 nucleotides agree with TRBD1. CDR1 is SGHRS and CDR2 is YFSETQ in the germline V gene. CDR3 length: 14 residues. The V and J ends lost 8 bases and 2 bases, in that order; junction bases with no gene match: 10. The CDR3 protein is CASSAGGSAYEQYF. CDR3 nucleotide sequence: TGCGCCAGTTCGGCAGGGGGTTCGGCCTACGAGCAGTACTTC.

V usage is TRBV19 and J usage is TRBJ2-7, with D possibly TRBD2 on 5 matching bases. CDR1 and CDR2 from the germline V gene are LNHDA and SQIVND (reference sequence). V was pared by 5 bases and J by 5 bases, with 19 bases between. This CDR3 has 15 amino acids. For the CDR3, the DNA is TGTGCCAGTAGTCCCAGACGAGGGAAAGGCGACGAGCAGTACTTC. Translating gives CASSPRRGKGDEQYF.

The gene calls are TRBV19 and TRBJ2-3, with TRBD2 matching 9 bases. The germline gives CDR1 LNHDA, CDR2 SQIVND (reference sequence). V trimming: 5 bases; J trimming: 3 bases; junction bases outside the gene matches: 3. This CDR3 is built from 14 residues. The CDR3 nucleotides read TGTGCCAGTAGTGTAGCGGGAGCGACAGATACGCAGTATTTT. Its translation: CASSVAGATDTQYF.

The V and J genes are TRBV18 and TRBJ2-1; TRBD2 agrees at 8 bases. Germline assignment: CDR1 KGHSH and CDR2 LQKENI. Trimming at V came to 4 bases and at J to 9 bases, leaving 5 bases not matched to a gene. This CDR3 contains 13 residues. The CDR3 sequence is CASSQTGGSEQFF. CDR3 sequence (DNA): TGTGCCAGCTCACAAACGGGGGGGAGTGAGCAGTTCTTC.

This CDR3 is CASSLKDTAYNEQFF. CDR3 in DNA: TGTGCCAGCAGCTTAAAGGACACTGCCTACAATGAGCAGTTCTTC. This chain uses TRBV7-3 with TRBJ2-1, with D maybe TRBD1 (5 bases). Trimming left V 1 base short and J 2 bases short, with 9 bases between. The CDR3 runs 15 residues. Germline values: CDR1 SGHTA, CDR2 FQGTGA.

J is TRBJ2-3 and V is TRBV5-6, with 7 bases aligning to TRBD2. With 4 bases clipped from V and 6 bases from J, the junction kept 8 bases outside the gene matches. Germline assignment: CDR1 SGHDT and CDR2 YYEEEE. The CDR3 sequence is 14 residues long. Here the CDR3 DNA reads TGTGCCAGCAGCAAGGGACTAAATGCGGATACGCAGTATTTT. Residues: CASSKGLNADTQYF.

The chain couples TRBV27 to TRBJ1-2; 11 positions agree with TRBD1. CDR3 length: 15 residues. V lost 5 bases to trimming and J lost 5 bases; unmatched junction nucleotides: 7. The germline V gene has CDR1 MNHEY and CDR2 SMNVEV (reference sequence). The CDR3 sequence is CASSTGQGARYGYTF. Written as DNA, the CDR3 is TGTGCCAGCAGTACCGGACAGGGGGCCCGGTATGGCTACACCTTC.

The chain combines TRBV6-6 with TRBJ2-2, with 7 bases that match TRBD2. Germline assignment: CDR1 MNHNY and CDR2 SVGAGI (reference sequence). CDR3 length equals 15 residues. V dropped 7 bases and J dropped 0; count of bases not matched to a gene: 5. CDR3 region: CASIPGTTNTGELFF. As DNA, the CDR3 is TGTGCCAGCATCCCGGGGACTACGAACACCGGGGAGCTGTTTTTT.

This sequence joins TRBV4-2 and TRBJ2-5, with 9 bases that match TRBD2. The CDR3 consists of 16 residues. After removal of 0 bases from V and 2 bases from J, the junction contained 4 bases not matched to a gene. Germline V gives CDR1 LGHNA, CDR2 YNFKEQ. CDR3 sequence: CASSQESSGVQETQYF. CDR3 bases: TGTGCCAGCAGCCAAGAATCTAGCGGGGTACAAGAGACCCAGTACTTC.

This chain links TRBV9 with TRBJ2-5; D remains unclear. CDR3 length: 14 amino acids. V shed 0 bases and J shed 5 bases, with 11 bases lying between them. Germline CDR1 and CDR2: SGDLS and YYNGEE. The CDR3 loop is CASSVEVSRETQYF. The CDR3 DNA follows: TGTGCCAGCAGCGTAGAAGTCTCCCGGGAGACCCAGTACTTC.

The chain has TRBV28 and TRBJ1-4, with unresolved D. Per germline, CDR1 MDHEN and CDR2 SYDVKM. The CDR3 is 18 residues long. With 4 bases removed from V and 7 bases from J, the gap between germline ends came to 25 bases. CDR3 loop: CASSWSPARKGGIEKLFF. Written as DNA, the CDR3 is TGTGCCAGCAGTTGGTCCCCCGCCCGAAAAGGAGGGATTGAAAAACTGTTTTTT.

V is TRBV30 and J is TRBJ1-4; D perhaps matches TRBD1 (6 bases). V was trimmed by 5 bases and J by 8 bases, leaving 15 bases between them. Per the germline V gene, CDR1 is GTSNPN and CDR2 is SVGIG (reference sequence). The CDR3 runs 13 residues. The chain's CDR3 is CAWEKGVREKLFF. In DNA, the CDR3 is TGTGCCTGGGAGAAGGGGGTACGGGAAAAACTGTTTTTT.

Comments on this clone: The junction does not match germline at one end; this may be a read error. The rearrangement uses TRBV27 and TRBJ2-7; D gene uncertain. The V gene's germline CDR1 is MNHEY and CDR2 SMNVEV (reference sequence). The CDR3 consists of 15 residues. CDR3 DNA sequence: TGTGCCAGCAGATTATGGCCCTCATCCAGCTACGAGCAGTACTTC. It is translated as CASRLWPSSSYEQYF.

The J gene is TRBJ1-3, the V gene TRBV11-2, with D possibly being TRBD1 (5 bases). This CDR3 has 14 residues. Trimming stripped 3 bases from V and 3 bases from J, with 9 bases between. Germline V lookup: CDR1 SGHAT, CDR2 FQNNGV. Written as DNA, the CDR3 is TGTGCCAGCAGCTTCAGGGAATTTGGAAACACCATATATTTT. This translates into CASSFREFGNTIYF.